These 15 T cell receptor beta chains were all obtained from the same sample, sequenced in a study of STAT5B mutations in CD4+ large granular lymphocyte leukemia. Assay used: immunoSEQ multiplex PCR; TCRdb lists only in-frame clones, some missing. Of over 25,000 clones listed, more than 65% are singletons. Source material: CD4+ T cells from blood buffy coats. These receptors were taken from a human donor in good health.

By sample fraction, this clone is medium-sized. The chain carries TRBV7-9 and TRBJ2-1; no clear D gene. The ends were cut back, 1 base at V and 9 bases at J, with 4 bases in the middle. Germline V lookup: CDR1 SEHNR, CDR2 FQNEAQ (reference sequence). The CDR3 consists of 11 residues. In DNA, the CDR3 is TGTGCCAGCAGCTTAGAGGGTGAGCAGTTCTTC. Residues: CASSLEGEQFF.

The rearrangement links TRBV2 to TRBJ1-5; 7 positions match TRBD1. Germline CDR1 and CDR2: SNHLY and FYNNEI. V dropped 5 bases and J dropped 5; count of bases not matched to a gene: 3. The CDR3 consists of 13 residues. DNA for the CDR3: TGTGCCAGCAGTCAGCAGGGGGATCAGCCCCAGCATTTT. It specifies CASSQQGDQPQHF.

For this clone: A read error may produce the germline difference seen at one junction end. The gene calls are TRBV7-7 and TRBJ2-2, with a possible D match to TRBD2 (5 bases). Germline lookup yields CDR1 SSHAT and CDR2 FNYEAQ (reference sequence). This CDR3 is built from 15 residues. The CDR3 coding sequence is TGTGCTAGCAGCACACACGCGGGGAACACCGGGGAGCTGTTTTTT. It yields the protein CASSTHAGNTGELFF.

This clone was found a few times. The rearrangement uses TRBV27 and TRBJ1-5, with 9 bases identical to TRBD1. Germline V gives CDR1 MNHEY, CDR2 SMNVEV (reference sequence). V shed 4 bases, J shed 0 bases, and the junction held 1 base outside the gene matches. CDR3 length: 15 amino acids. This chain's CDR3 is CASSWTGVSNQPQHF. CDR3 in DNA: TGTGCCAGCAGTTGGACAGGGGTTAGCAATCAGCCCCAGCATTTT.

CDR3 sequence (DNA): TGTGCTAGTGGGAGGGGAGCTTATAGCAATCAGCCCCAGCATTTT. This translates into CASGRGAYSNQPQHF. The chain carries TRBV12-5 and TRBJ1-5, with D possibly TRBD1 on 5 matching bases. Trimming stripped 6 bases from V and 0 bases from J, with 12 bases between. The CDR3 runs 15 residues. The germline CDR1 and CDR2 sequences are LGHNT and FRNRAP.

The V call is TRBV19, the J call TRBJ2-7; a weak D match, TRBD2 (6 bases). This CDR3 has 14 amino acids. From germline, CDR1 is LNHDA and CDR2 SQIVND (reference sequence). Between the trimmed V and J ends, which lost 4 bases and 3 bases, there was a span of 13 bases. CDR3 sequence: CASSNSGVRYEQYF. The CDR3 coding sequence is TGTGCCAGTAGTAACTCGGGGGTCCGCTACGAGCAGTACTTC. The variable domain in full, completed from reference TRBV19 and TRBJ2-7, reads DGGITQSPKYLFRKEGQNVTLSCEQNLNHDAMYWYRQDPGQGLRLIYYSQIVNDFQKGDIAEGYSVSREKKESFPLTVTSAQKNPTAFYLCASSNSGVRYEQYFGPGTRLTVT.

The V and J genes are TRBV18 and TRBJ1-5; D gene ambiguous. This CDR3 region has 13 residues. With 6 bases removed from V and 6 bases from J, the gap between germline ends came to 12 bases. Germline V CDR1 and CDR2: KGHSH, LQKENI. For the CDR3, the DNA is TGTGCCAGCTCTATAGGGAGGGTTCAGCCCCAGCATTTT. As protein: CASSIGRVQPQHF.

This clone was counted only a few times. V gene TRBV4-3 combines with J gene TRBJ1-2; TRBD1 matches at 8 bases. Unmatched junction bases numbered 5, after V lost 4 bases and J lost 4 bases. Germline CDR1 is LGHNA and CDR2 is YSLEER. This CDR3 is 14 amino acids long. This CDR3 is CASSRETGAYGYTF. For the CDR3, the DNA is TGCGCCAGCAGCCGTGAGACAGGGGCCTATGGCTACACCTTC.

The genes are TRBV6-5 and TRBJ1-1, with 7 positions matching TRBD1. Trimming at V came to 2 bases and at J to 3 bases, leaving 6 bases not matched to a gene. There are 15 residues in the CDR3. Germline V gene sequence: CDR1 MNHEY, CDR2 SVGAGI. The CDR3 DNA is TGTGCCAGCAGTTACAGGGGGCGAGGGGACACTGAAGCTTTCTTT. Translating it yields CASSYRGRGDTEAFF.

V and J are TRBV9 and TRBJ1-3, with D unresolved. Trimming pared 4 bases from V and 6 bases from J, leaving 11 bases between. Germline V gene lookup returns CDR1 SGDLS and CDR2 YYNGEE. This CDR3 is 13 amino acids long. The CDR3 loop reads CASSPHQENTIYF. The CDR3 nucleotides are TGTGCCAGCAGCCCCCACCAAGAAAACACCATATATTTT.

The chain links TRBV7-2 to TRBJ1-3; TRBD1 agrees at 7 bases. Trimming cost V 1 base and J 4 bases; bases outside gene matches: 7. The CDR3 spans 16 residues. Germline V gene sequence: CDR1 SGHTA, CDR2 FQGNSA. CDR3 bases: TGTGCCAGCAGCTTAGTGAGGGGGCTGGGGGGAAACACCATATATTTT. Protein product: CASSLVRGLGGNTIYF.

This clone showed up just once. The chain has TRBV5-5 and TRBJ1-6; 7 nucleotides agree with TRBD1. This CDR3 is built from 14 residues. V lost 0 bases to trimming and J lost 10 bases; unmatched junction nucleotides: 4. Germline V CDR1 and CDR2: SGHKS, YYEKEE (reference sequence). DNA for the CDR3: TGTGCCAGCAGCTTGGGGACAGGTTACTCACCCCTCCACTTT. Translated: CASSLGTGYSPLHF.

Only a few counts were recorded for this clone. The V call is TRBV6-5, the J call TRBJ1-2; maybe TRBD1 (6 bases). V was shortened by 3 bases and J by 8 bases, with 10 bases between the two germline ends. Germline V gene sequence: CDR1 MNHEY, CDR2 SVGAGI. The CDR3 covers 12 residues. Here the CDR3 DNA reads TGTGCCAGCAGTTATGGCCAGGGGGGCTACACCTTC. Translation gives CASSYGQGGYTF.

The chain joins TRBV28 to TRBJ1-5, with TRBD1 identical over 8 bases. V lost 6 bases and J lost 3; bases outside the gene matches: 7. Germline V gene sequence: CDR1 MDHEN, CDR2 SYDVKM. The CDR3 is 15 amino acids. The CDR3 region has the DNA TGTGCCAGCAGAGTGGGACAGGTTGACAATCAGCCCCAGCATTTT. This gives the protein CASRVGQVDNQPQHF. The variable domain in full, with the rest retrieved from reference TRBV28 and TRBJ1-5, is DVKVTQSSRYLVKRTGEKVFLECVQDMDHENMFWYRQDPGLGLRLIYFSYDVKMKEKGDIPEGYSVSREKKERFSLILESASTNQTSMYLCASRVGQVDNQPQHFGDGTRLSIL.

The chain combines TRBV19 with TRBJ2-1, with 10 bases matching TRBD2. The CDR3 extends over 15 amino acids. J was trimmed by 8 bases and V by 5 bases; bases with no gene match: 9. Germline CDR1 LNHDA, CDR2 SQIVND (reference sequence). Here the CDR3 reads CASSPMASGGHEQFF. For the CDR3, the DNA is TGTGCCAGTAGTCCCATGGCTAGCGGGGGACATGAGCAGTTCTTC.